The present T cell receptor beta chain was sequenced within a study of T cell responses to AZD1222 COVID-19 vaccine. The study's findings and limits: Nearly half of spike-specific TCRs reportedly target unmutated variant regions.

V trimming: 1 base; J trimming: 6 bases; junction bases outside the gene matches: 4. In germline, CDR1 is SGHRS, CDR2 YFSETQ. This CDR3 is built from 14 residues. Points on this clone: Its antigen is not known.

TCRdb keeps only in-frame clones here, not all; method: immunoSEQ multiplex PCR. Of 100,000 to 120,000 clones listed, just over 85% were seen once; the top ten hold roughly 3%. V and J are TRBV5-1 and TRBJ2-1; TRBD2 agrees at 7 bases. The specimen comprised peripheral blood, sampled on day 0 of AZD1222 vaccination. The receptor comes from an adult in good health. CDR3 sequence reads: CASSLNPGGNEQFF. The CDR3 DNA is TGCGCCAGCAGCTTGAACCCGGGGGGCAATGAGCAGTTCTTC. The whole variable domain, filled in from reference TRBV5-1 and TRBJ2-1, reads KAGVTQTPRYLIKTRGQQVTLSCSPISGHRSVSWYQQTPGQGLQFLFEYFSETQRNKGNFPGRFSGRQFSNSRSEMNVSTLELGDSALYLCASSLNPGGNEQFFGPGTRLTVL.